Sequencing of this T cell receptor (beta chain) was carried out in a study of blood T cell repertoires in COVID-19. In the study overall: Acute and convalescent COVID-19 specimens originated in the United States, Italy and Spain. The analysed material was cDNA or gDNA that came from T cells, B-cell-depleted T cells, or PBMCs.

A Seattle source enrolled patients during active infection and followed them longitudinally. Authors' analysis steps: Amplification of reference gene primers provided the estimated nucleated cell counts. TCRdb's table, derived via immunoSEQ multiplex PCR, lists solely in-frame clones and lacks some. The V and J calls and clone size were taken over from that table, and D and trimming were inferred from the DNA. The profile shows almost 200,000 clones, around 81% of them singletons. This CDR3 is built from 15 residues. Germline-derived CDR1 and CDR2 are MNHNY and SVGAGI (reference sequence). The ends were cut back, 6 bases at V and 0 bases at J, with 14 bases in the middle.

This TCR came from a man aged 55 to 70 with COVID-19, enrolled during active disease. The gene calls are TRBV6-6 and TRBJ2-5; D ambiguous. The sample taken for sequencing was peripheral blood. This CDR3 reads CASRFEESNQETQYF. The CDR3 DNA reads as TGTGCCAGCAGGTTTGAAGAGAGTAACCAAGAGACCCAGTACTTC.